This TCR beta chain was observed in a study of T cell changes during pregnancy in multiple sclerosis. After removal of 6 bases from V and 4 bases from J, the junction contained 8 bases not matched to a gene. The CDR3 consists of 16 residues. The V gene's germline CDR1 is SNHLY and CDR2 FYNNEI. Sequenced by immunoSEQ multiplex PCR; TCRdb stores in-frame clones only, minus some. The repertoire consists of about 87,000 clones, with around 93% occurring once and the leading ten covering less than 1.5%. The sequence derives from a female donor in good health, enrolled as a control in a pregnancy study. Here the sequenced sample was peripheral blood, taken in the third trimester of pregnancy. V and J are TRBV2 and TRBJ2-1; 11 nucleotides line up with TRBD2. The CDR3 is CASRKSGTSGYNEQFF. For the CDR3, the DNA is TGTGCCAGCAGGAAGAGTGGGACTAGCGGTTACAATGAGCAGTTCTTC. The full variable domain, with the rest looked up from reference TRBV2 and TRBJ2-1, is EPEVTQTPSHQVTQMGQEVILRCVPISNHLYFYWYRQILGQKVEFLVSFYNNEISEKSEIFDDQFSVERPDGSNFTLKIRSTKLEDSAMYFCASRKSGTSGYNEQFFGPGTRLTVL.